This TCR beta chain was observed in a study of early T cells in non-severe SARS-CoV-2 infection. Broader study findings: VDJdb-based annotation leaned toward anti-spike CD8 responses and missed private and CD4 specificities.

Each CDR3 protein is one row after TCRdb ran MiXCR on the 5' RACE reads. The sample records 40,000 to 45,000 distinct CDR3 sequences, 11% being singletons. V was shortened by 5 bases and J by 2 bases, with 9 bases between the two germline ends. In germline, CDR1 is LNHDA, CDR2 SQIVND (reference sequence). The CDR3 spans 13 residues. A note on this clonotype: Its antigen remains unidentified.

This chain uses TRBV19 with TRBJ1-2; D is unresolved. The source of this sequence is an adult who was a healthcare worker with PCR-confirmed SARS-CoV-2 infection or an uninfected control (not recorded which). The specimen was whole blood. Here the CDR3 DNA reads TGTGCCAGTAGTGGAGGACGGAACTATGGCTACACCTTC. This translates into CASSGGRNYGYTF.